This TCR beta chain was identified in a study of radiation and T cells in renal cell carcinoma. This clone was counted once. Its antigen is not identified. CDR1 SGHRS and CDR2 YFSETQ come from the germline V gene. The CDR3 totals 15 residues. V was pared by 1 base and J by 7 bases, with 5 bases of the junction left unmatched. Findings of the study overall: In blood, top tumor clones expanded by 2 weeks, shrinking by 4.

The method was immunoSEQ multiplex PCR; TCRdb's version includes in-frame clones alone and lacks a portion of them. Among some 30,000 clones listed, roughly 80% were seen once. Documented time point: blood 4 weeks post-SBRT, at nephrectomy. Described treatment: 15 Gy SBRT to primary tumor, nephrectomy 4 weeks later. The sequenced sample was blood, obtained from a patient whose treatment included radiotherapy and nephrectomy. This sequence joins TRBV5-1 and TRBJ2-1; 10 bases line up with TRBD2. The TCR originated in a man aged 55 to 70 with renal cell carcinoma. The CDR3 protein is CASSLITSGVNEQFF. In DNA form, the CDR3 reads TGCGCCAGCAGCTTGATTACTAGCGGGGTAAATGAGCAGTTCTTC. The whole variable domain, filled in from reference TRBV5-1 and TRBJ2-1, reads KAGVTQTPRYLIKTRGQQVTLSCSPISGHRSVSWYQQTPGQGLQFLFEYFSETQRNKGNFPGRFSGRQFSNSRSEMNVSTLELGDSALYLCASSLITSGVNEQFFGPGTRLTVL.